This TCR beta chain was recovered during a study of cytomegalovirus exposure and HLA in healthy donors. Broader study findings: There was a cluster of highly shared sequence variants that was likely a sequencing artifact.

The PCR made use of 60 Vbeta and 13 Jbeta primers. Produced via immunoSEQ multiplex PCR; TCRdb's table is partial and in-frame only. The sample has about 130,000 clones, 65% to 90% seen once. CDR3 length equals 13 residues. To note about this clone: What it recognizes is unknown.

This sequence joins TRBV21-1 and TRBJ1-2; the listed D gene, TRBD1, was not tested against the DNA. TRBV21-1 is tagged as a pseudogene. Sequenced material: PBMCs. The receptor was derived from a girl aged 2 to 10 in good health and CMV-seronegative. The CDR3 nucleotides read TGTGCCAGCAGCCCCCCCCCAGTCTATGGCTACACCTTC. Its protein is CASSPPPVYGYTF.